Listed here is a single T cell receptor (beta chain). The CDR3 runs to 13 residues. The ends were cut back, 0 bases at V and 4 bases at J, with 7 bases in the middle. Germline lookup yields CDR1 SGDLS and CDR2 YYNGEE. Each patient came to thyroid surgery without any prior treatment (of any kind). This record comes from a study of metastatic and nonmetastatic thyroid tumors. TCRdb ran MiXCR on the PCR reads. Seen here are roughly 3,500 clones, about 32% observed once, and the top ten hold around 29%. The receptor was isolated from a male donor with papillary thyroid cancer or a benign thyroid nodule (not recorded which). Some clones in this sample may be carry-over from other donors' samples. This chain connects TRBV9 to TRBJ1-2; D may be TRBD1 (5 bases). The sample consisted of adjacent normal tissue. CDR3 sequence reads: CASSVGGTYGYTF. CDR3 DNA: TGTGCCAGCAGCGTAGGGGGGACCTATGGCTACACCTTC.